One sample yielded the 5 T cell receptor beta chains listed below, sequenced in a study of T cells in Graves' hyperthyroidism and ophthalmopathy. Amplified regions were TCR beta CDR3 sequences from RNA transcripts. The HTBI primer set served for first-round RT-PCR of the TCR CDR3. TCRdb re-derived calls from the multiplex PCR reads in MiXCR, one entry per CDR3 protein. The repertoire includes around 500,000 distinct CDR3 sequences, roughly 22% of them detected once, and 45% to 55% sits in the top ten. The specimen sequenced was blood. The source is a woman between 65 and 79 years old with Graves' ophthalmopathy.

This clonotype showed up just once. The V gene is TRBV7-9, the J gene TRBJ1-3; D remains ambiguous. Trimming shortened V by 7 bases and J by 0 bases, and 7 bases separated the two germline ends. Germline V CDR1 and CDR2: SEHNR, FQNEAQ (reference sequence). This CDR3 has 13 amino acids. CDR3 protein: CASMVVSGNTIYF. The DNA for the CDR3 is TGTGCCAGCATGGTCGTCTCTGGAAACACCATATATTTT.

This clonotype came up many times. The chain combines TRBV7-9 with TRBJ2-7; no firm D call. Germline V gene sequence: CDR1 SEHNR, CDR2 FQNEAQ (reference sequence). Trimming left V 4 bases short and J 6 bases short, with 16 bases between. CDR3 length: 14 amino acids. In nucleotides, the CDR3 is TGTGCCAGCAGCTCGACATTTGGACGGCCCGAGCAGTACTTC. Residues: CASSSTFGRPEQYF.

This clonotype was seen a handful of times. The V call is TRBV5-1, the J call TRBJ1-4; 9 positions match TRBD1. The J segment lost 5 bases and the V segment lost 3 bases, leaving 11 bases of the junction unmatched. CDR1 and CDR2 (germline): SGHRS, YFSETQ. This CDR3 comprises 17 residues. The CDR3 DNA is TGCGCCAGCAGCTCACAATTTACCGGGACAGGGAATGAAAAACTGTTTTTT. Translated, it gives CASSSQFTGTGNEKLFF.

This sequence joins TRBV20-1 and TRBJ2-1; TRBD1 matches at 8 bases. Trimming took 6 bases from V and 4 from J; bases not matched to a gene: 8. The CDR3 has 14 amino acids. Germline V gene lookup returns CDR1 DFQATT and CDR2 SNEGSKA (reference sequence). CDR3 amino acids: CSALWTGIYNEQFF. The CDR3 coding sequence is TGCAGTGCATTGTGGACAGGGATTTACAATGAGCAGTTCTTC.

This clonotype was observed a few times. V usage is TRBV20-1 and J usage is TRBJ2-7, with 8 bases identical to TRBD1. V lost 6 bases and J lost 0; bases outside the gene matches: 4. Germline V lookup: CDR1 DFQATT, CDR2 SNEGSKA (reference sequence). CDR3 size: 13 residues. In DNA, the CDR3 is TGCAGTGCAGCCGGGACAGGCTCCTACGAGCAGTACTTC. The encoded protein is CSAAGTGSYEQYF.